The sequence of this T cell receptor beta chain was determined in a study of identical twins. Findings and caveats of the study: Because invariant MAIT and iNKT cells could be present, zero-insertion analyses could be partly confounded.

This CDR3 has 15 amino acids. V gave up 1 base and J gave up 5 bases; unmatched junction bases: 1. Looked up from germline, CDR1 is SGDLS and CDR2 is YYNGEE. Many counts were recorded for this clonotype. Its antigen remains unknown. TCRdb called the 5' RACE reads again in MiXCR, with one record for every CDR3 protein. Of approximately 230,000 distinct CDR3 sequences in the sample, 6.5% were seen once. These data were likewise used in another study, on T cells expressing NK-cell markers. That source adds: From sorted CD3+CD56+NKG2C+, CD3+CD56+NKG2C- and CD3+CD56-NKG2C+ T cells came the TCR beta repertoires. For several experiments, T cell sorting was restricted to the alpha-beta TCR population by means of an anti-gamma-delta TCR antibody. Where a handful of donors were concerned, these clonotypes also led the CD3+CD56-NKG2C+ fraction.

V and J are TRBV9 and TRBJ2-3; 13 bases line up with TRBD2. This clonotype originated in a woman aged 18-30 years in good health. Sequencing was done on a sample of CD8+ T cells sorted from blood. This CDR3 is CASSVTSGGVDTQYF. CDR3 in DNA: TGTGCCAGCAGCGTAACTAGCGGGGGGGTAGATACGCAGTATTTT.